This is a list of T cell receptor beta chains from one sample in a study of blood T cell repertoires in COVID-19. Profiled with immunoSEQ multiplex PCR; TCRdb holds only in-frame clones, not every one. This table holds tens of thousands of clones, more than 70% found once. The sequencing input was peripheral blood. These receptors were collected from a human donor in a cohort sampled during active COVID-19. Both conserved end residues are part of each CDR3. Each record gives: CDR3 protein, CDR3 DNA, J gene, V gene, clone size, D gene. The D gene is left open where the match is weak. Only some rows state a clone size, as once, few, many or a class for expanded clones.

CASSKMGGQPQHF	TGTGCCAGCAGTAAAATGGGGGGTCAGCCCCAGCATTTT	TRBJ1-5	TRBV2	few	.
CASSPPGLAGKETQYF	TGTGCCAGCAGCCCCCCGGGACTAGCGGGGAAAGAGACCCAGTACTTC	TRBJ2-5	TRBV3-1/TRBV3-2	.	TRBD2
CAWSKGTVSQPQHF	TGTGCCTGGTCCAAGGGGACAGTCAGTCAGCCCCAGCATTTT	TRBJ1-5	TRBV30	.	TRBD1
CASSFGVGAIDTQYF	TGTGCCAGCAGCTTCGGGGTGGGAGCGATAGATACGCAGTATTTT	TRBJ2-3	TRBV5-5	.	.
CASRKLMNTGELFF	TGTGCCAGCAGGAAACTTATGAACACCGGGGAGCTGTTTTTT	TRBJ2-2	TRBV5-4	.	.
CASSPRQDSNQPQHF	TGTGCCAGCTCACCACGGCAGGATAGCAATCAGCCCCAGCATTTT	TRBJ1-5	TRBV18	.	.
CASSPRETGITDTQYF	TGTGCCAGCAGTCCCCGAGAGACAGGGATCACAGATACGCAGTATTTT	TRBJ2-3	TRBV2	.	TRBD1
CASSPNRGYTEAFF	TGTGCCAGCAGTCCCAATAGGGGGTACACTGAAGCTTTCTTT	TRBJ1-1	TRBV6-5	.	.
CASSSQRAGTDTQYF	TGTGCCAGCAGCTCCCAGCGGGCCGGCACAGATACGCAGTATTTT	TRBJ2-3	TRBV9	few	.
CASSLWAGNSPAGYTF	TGTGCCAGCAGCTTATGGGCCGGTAACAGCCCAGCAGGCTACACCTTC	TRBJ1-2	TRBV5-6	.	.
CACTGASYNEQFF	TGTGCCTGTACAGGGGCCTCCTACAATGAGCAGTTCTTC	TRBJ2-1	TRBV30	.	TRBD1
CSASLGLRTDTQYF	TGCAGTGCTAGTTTGGGGCTGAGGACAGATACGCAGTATTTT	TRBJ2-3	TRBV20-1	.	.
CASSQDYQRESNEQFF	TGTGCCAGCAGCCAAGATTACCAGCGGGAGAGTAATGAGCAGTTCTTC	TRBJ2-1	TRBV3-1/TRBV3-2	.	TRBD2
CASLPWTGGNGYTF	TGTGCCAGTTTGCCCTGGACAGGGGGAAATGGCTACACCTTC	TRBJ1-2	TRBV19	.	TRBD1
CASSRDSYYGYTF	TGTGCCAGCAGCAGGGATTCCTATTATGGCTACACCTTC	TRBJ1-2	TRBV12-3/TRBV12-4	.	.
CASSKRQGEKTGELFF	TGTGCCAGCAGTAAAAGACAGGGCGAGAAAACCGGGGAGCTGTTTTTT	TRBJ2-2	TRBV27	once	TRBD1
CASSLGGLEGNNEQFF	TGTGCCAGCAGCTTGGGGGGGCTAGAAGGGAACAATGAGCAGTTCTTC	TRBJ2-1	TRBV5-4	.	.
CASSVTGDNTEAFF	TGTGCCAGCTCTGTGACAGGGGACAACACTGAAGCTTTCTTT	TRBJ1-1	TRBV18	.	TRBD1
CASSQYRESGYTF	TGTGCCAGCAGCCAATACAGGGAATCTGGCTACACCTTC	TRBJ1-2	TRBV3-1/TRBV3-2	.	.
CASSYTYQGGQETQYF	TGTGCCAGCAGTTACACGTATCAGGGGGGCCAAGAGACCCAGTACTTC	TRBJ2-5	TRBV6-5	.	.
CASSLGQGDQPQHF	TGTGCCAGCAGCCTGGGACAGGGGGATCAGCCCCAGCATTTT	TRBJ1-5	TRBV7-2	.	TRBD1
CASSFDRADTQYF	TGTGCCAGCAGCTTCGACAGGGCGGATACGCAGTATTTT	TRBJ2-3	TRBV7-3	.	TRBD1
CASRWGGTGTEAFF	TGTGCCAGCAGGTGGGGGGGAACGGGCACTGAAGCTTTCTTT	TRBJ1-1	TRBV7-2	once	.
CASSQKELGYEQYF	TGCGCCAGCAGCCAAAAGGAGCTCGGGTACGAGCAGTACTTC	TRBJ2-7	TRBV4-1	.	.
CASSLGGTERPQHF	TGTGCCAGCAGCTTAGGCGGGACGGAGAGGCCCCAGCATTTT	TRBJ1-5	TRBV11-2	few	.
CASSYFQSGIIAYEQYF	TGTGCCAGCAGTTATTTCCAGTCGGGAATAATCGCCTACGAGCAGTACTTC	TRBJ2-7	TRBV6-2/TRBV6-3	.	.
CASSRDSGSNEQFF	TGTGCCAGCAGCCGGGATAGCGGATCCAATGAGCAGTTCTTC	TRBJ2-1	TRBV7-2	.	.
CASSEAGGYGQYF	TGTGCCAGCAGTGAAGCGGGAGGGTACGGGCAGTACTTC	TRBJ2-7	TRBV6-1	.	TRBD2
CASSYGGSNQPQHF	TGTGCCAGCAGTTACGGCGGGAGCAATCAGCCCCAGCATTTT	TRBJ1-5	TRBV6-6	few	.
CASSMSGRETQYF	TGTGCCAGTAGTATGTCAGGGAGGGAGACCCAGTACTTC	TRBJ2-5	TRBV19	.	.
CASSPGTGGTFGAKAFF	TGTGCCAGCTCCCCCGGGACAGGGGGCACCTTCGGGGCAAAAGCTTTCTTT	TRBJ1-1	TRBV18	.	TRBD1
CASSPGGAGGASYEQYF	TGTGCCAGCAGCCCCGGAGGGGCGGGAGGGGCCTCCTACGAGCAGTACTTC	TRBJ2-7	TRBV11-3	once	TRBD2
CSASPPGTGNSPLHF	TGCAGTGCTAGTCCTCCCGGGACAGGGAATTCACCCCTCCACTTT	TRBJ1-6	TRBV20-1	.	TRBD1
CASLLTGDSYEQYF	TGTGCCAGCCTCCTAACAGGGGACTCCTACGAGCAGTACTTC	TRBJ2-7	TRBV28	many	TRBD1
CASSTLDRVGPGELFF	TGTGCCAGCAGCACCCTCGACAGGGTAGGGCCCGGGGAGCTGTTTTTT	TRBJ2-2	TRBV21-1	.	.
CATDPGLAWNEQFF	TGTGCCACCGATCCGGGACTAGCGTGGAATGAGCAGTTCTTC	TRBJ2-1	TRBV27	.	TRBD2
CASSRTVNYGYTF	TGTGCCAGCAGTCGGACAGTGAACTATGGCTACACCTTC	TRBJ1-2	TRBV6-2/TRBV6-3	.	.
CASSFQMNTEAFF	TGTGCCAGCAGTTTTCAGATGAACACTGAAGCTTTCTTT	TRBJ1-1	TRBV27	.	.
CASSSGLASEQYF	TGTGCCAGCAGCTCGGGACTAGCTTCCGAGCAGTACTTC	TRBJ2-7	TRBV9	.	TRBD2
CASSIPPHSGGREQFF	TGTGCCAGTAGTATTCCCCCTCACTCGGGAGGGCGTGAGCAGTTCTTC	TRBJ2-1	TRBV19	.	TRBD2
CASSLRKGNTIYF	TGTGCCAGCAGCTTGAGGAAGGGAAACACCATATATTTT	TRBJ1-3	TRBV7-2	.	.
CASSISSGGEDTQYF	TGTGCCAGTAGTATCTCTAGCGGGGGGGAAGATACGCAGTATTTT	TRBJ2-3	TRBV19	.	TRBD2
CASSLGGGQAQHF	TGTGCCAGCAGTTTAGGTGGAGGGCAGGCCCAGCATTTT	TRBJ1-5	TRBV12-3/TRBV12-4	.	.
CASSGLASAKNIQYF	TGTGCCAGCTCGGGACTAGCCTCAGCCAAAAACATTCAGTACTTC	TRBJ2-4	TRBV6-5	.	TRBD2
CAILRTGYEQYF	TGTGCCATCCTTCGGACAGGCTACGAGCAGTACTTC	TRBJ2-7	TRBV10-3	.	TRBD1
CASSGTSGSYEQFF	TGTGCCAGCAGCGGGACTAGCGGGAGCTATGAGCAGTTCTTC	TRBJ2-1	TRBV9	.	TRBD2
CASSVTGTSGGAYNEQFF	TGTGCCAGCAGCGTCACCGGGACTAGCGGGGGGGCCTACAATGAGCAGTTCTTC	TRBJ2-1	TRBV9	.	TRBD2
CAISPDQETQYF	TGTGCCATCAGTCCCGACCAAGAGACCCAGTACTTC	TRBJ2-5	TRBV10-3	.	.
CASSLRGGREQYF	TGTGCCAGCAGCTTAAGGGGAGGTCGCGAGCAGTACTTC	TRBJ2-7	TRBV5-6	.	.
CASSPNPTVSRVGGELFF	TGTGCCAGCAGCCCAAATCCAACAGTCTCCAGGGTCGGCGGGGAGCTGTTTTTT	TRBJ2-2	TRBV9	.	.
CASSLGLGQGRETQYF	TGCGCCAGCAGCTTGGGCTTAGGACAGGGAAGGGAGACCCAGTACTTC	TRBJ2-5	TRBV5-1	.	TRBD1
CASSESGFLGYTF	TGCGCCAGCAGTGAGTCCGGTTTCCTAGGCTACACCTTC	TRBJ1-2	TRBV10-1	.	.
CASSLLSDRDQPQHF	TGTGCCAGCAGCTTGTTAAGTGACAGAGATCAGCCCCAGCATTTT	TRBJ1-5	TRBV5-6	.	.
CASSMERIGETQYF	TGTGCCAGTAGTATGGAGCGAATTGGAGAGACCCAGTACTTC	TRBJ2-5	TRBV19	.	.
CASSLVAGQRETQYF	TGTGCCAGCAGCTTAGTGGCAGGGCAGAGAGAGACCCAGTACTTC	TRBJ2-5	TRBV7-9	.	.
CASSEERSRAFF	TGTGCCAGCAGTGAAGAACGTTCACGGGCTTTCTTT	TRBJ1-1	TRBV6-1	.	.